This T cell receptor (beta chain) appears in the sequencing data of a study of cytomegalovirus exposure and HLA in healthy donors. Each donor was nominally healthy when sampled (though unrecorded immune exposures were likely). Study results and caveats: Later analysis identified a missense DCLRE1C variant that was linked to TCR beta V- and J-gene trimming. Most likely, a cluster of highly shared sequence variants arose as a sequencing artifact.

In the PCR, 60 Vbeta and 13 Jbeta primers were used. This table comes from immunoSEQ multiplex PCR, and its TCRdb copy is limited to in-frame clones, with some not included. This table lists around 58,000 clones. Comments on this clone: What it binds is not known.

The origin of this receptor is a man in his fifties or sixties in good health and CMV-seropositive. Sequenced: PBMCs.

The CDR3 region is CSAPGLDGYTF. The CDR3 DNA is TGCAGTGCTCCTGGACTGGATGGCTACACCTTC. This chain uses TRBV20-1 with TRBJ1-2, with no clear D. This CDR3 has 11 amino acids. The V gene's germline CDR1 is DFQATT and CDR2 SNEGSKA (reference sequence). The V and J ends lost 5 bases and 6 bases respectively, with 10 bases between them.